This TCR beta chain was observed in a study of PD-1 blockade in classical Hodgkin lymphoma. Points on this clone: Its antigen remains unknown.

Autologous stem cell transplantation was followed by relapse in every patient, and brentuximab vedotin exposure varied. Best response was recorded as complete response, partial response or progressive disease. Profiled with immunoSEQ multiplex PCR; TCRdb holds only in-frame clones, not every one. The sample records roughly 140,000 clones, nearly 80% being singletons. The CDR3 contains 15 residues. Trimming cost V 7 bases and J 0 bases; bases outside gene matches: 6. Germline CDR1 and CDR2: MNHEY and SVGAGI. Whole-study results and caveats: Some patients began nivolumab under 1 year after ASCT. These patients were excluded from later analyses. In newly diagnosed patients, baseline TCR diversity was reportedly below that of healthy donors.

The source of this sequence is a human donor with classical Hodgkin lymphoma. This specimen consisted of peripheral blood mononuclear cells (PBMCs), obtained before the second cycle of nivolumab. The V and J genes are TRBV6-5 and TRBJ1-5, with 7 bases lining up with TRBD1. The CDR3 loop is CASTKSGGSNQPQHF. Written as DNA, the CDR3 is TGTGCCAGCACCAAATCAGGGGGTAGCAATCAGCCCCAGCATTTT.